This T cell receptor beta chain was sequenced for a study of T cell repertoires in cytomegalovirus infection. Looking at the study overall: An indication of both CMV infection and matching HLA type came from public TCR beta signatures.

This clonotype was counted between two and nine times. The antigen is not known. TCRdb passed the reads through MiXCR, listing each CDR3 protein once. The sample records 350,000 to 450,000 distinct CDR3 sequences, around a sixth being singletons. Trimming pared 4 bases from V and 0 bases from J, leaving 13 bases between. CDR1 is SGHNT, CDR2 YYREEE, per germline (reference sequence). The CDR3 consists of 15 residues. General study results and limits: Of the TCR beta families, the public ones yielded a cumulative frequency that identified carriers of CMV plus the relevant HLA.

The chain uses TRBV5-4 and TRBJ1-1; TRBD1 is a possible D gene (5 bases). The specimen was PBMCs. The sequence came from a human donor in good health (CMV status not recorded). Some clones in this sample may be carry-over from other donors' samples. The CDR3 is CASSLSSGMNTEAFF. Here the CDR3 DNA reads TGTGCCAGCAGCCTGTCTTCAGGGATGAACACTGAAGCTTTCTTT.